This TCR beta chain was documented in a study of cytomegalovirus exposure and HLA in healthy donors. Study summary: Assignment to the Caucasian-associated ancestry cluster applied to approximately 79% of the approximately 360 genotyped donors.

This clone has just a few counts. What it binds is unknown. Study results and limitations: Solely CMV serostatus was available to characterize immune exposure. It was reportedly the case that the classifier diagnosed cytomegalovirus status with high specificity and sensitivity.

The primer mix had 60 Vbeta and 13 Jbeta primers. Original handling: In a later analysis, of roughly 83 million unique beta chains, about 12 million appeared in at least two donors. TCRdb keeps only in-frame clones here, not all; method: immunoSEQ multiplex PCR. D and trimming come from the DNA, and the V and J calls and clone size come from that table. The sample lists approximately 290,000 clones, 75% to 85% occurring once. There are 14 residues in the CDR3. CDR1 and CDR2 from the germline V gene are SEHNR and FQNEAQ (reference sequence). Trimming took 6 bases from V and 6 from J, leaving 17 bases between them.

This clonotype originated in a girl aged 2-10 years in good health and CMV-seronegative. The chain is built from TRBV7-9 and TRBJ1-1, with a tentative D call TRBD1 (6 bases). What was sequenced was PBMCs. CDR3 sequence reads: CASRPPGVPPEAFF. CDR3 nucleotides: TGTGCCAGCAGGCCACCAGGGGTTCCCCCTGAAGCTTTCTTT.